The rows below give T cell receptor beta chains drawn from one sample of a study of siplizumab effects on memory and regulatory T cells. Using immunoSEQ multiplex PCR, the repertoire was profiled, and TCRdb retains in-frame clones only, with some absent. The table includes some 52,000 clones, 95% to 98% detected once. Sequencing was done on a sample of naive CD4+ T cells sorted from blood. All receptors come from a human donor in good health. CDR3s include the opening cysteine and the closing phenylalanine or tryptophan. Fields, in order: D gene, J gene, clone size, V gene, CDR3 protein, CDR3 DNA. D genes are given only for firm matches. Clone size is not always given. Where it is, it says once, few, many or a class for expanded clones.

>NA|TRBJ1-1|NA|TRBV30
CAWSVRGTEAFF
TGTGCCTGGAGTGTCAGGGGCACTGAAGCTTTCTTT
>NA|TRBJ2-1|NA|TRBV18
CASSRGRPPYNEQFF
TGTGCCAGCTCACGCGGACGCCCCCCCTACAATGAGCAGTTCTTC
>NA|TRBJ2-5|NA|TRBV20-1
CSAKNQETQYF
TGCAGTGCTAAAAACCAAGAGACCCAGTACTTC
>NA|TRBJ1-1|NA|TRBV6-1
CASGAKVNTEAFF
TGTGCCAGCGGGGCCAAGGTGAACACTGAAGCTTTCTTT
>NA|TRBJ1-1|NA|TRBV6-1
CASSELGLNTEAFF
TGTGCCAGCAGTGAATTGGGGTTGAACACTGAAGCTTTCTTT
>TRBD2|TRBJ2-7|NA|TRBV30
CAWTRDYNEQYF
TGTGCCTGGACCCGGGACTACAACGAGCAGTACTTC
>TRBD1|TRBJ1-5|NA|TRBV30
CAWSKGQGLIQPQHF
TGTGCCTGGTCGAAGGGACAGGGGCTAATTCAGCCCCAGCATTTT
>TRBD1|TRBJ2-5|NA|TRBV5-1
CASSSTGSGETQYF
TGCGCCAGCAGCTCGACAGGGAGTGGAGAGACCCAGTACTTC
>NA|TRBJ1-1|once|TRBV5-7
CASSPRGDTEAFF
TGTGCCAGCAGCCCTCGGGGGGACACTGAAGCTTTCTTT
>NA|TRBJ1-5|NA|TRBV30
CAWSFEGNQPQHF
TGTGCCTGGAGTTTCGAGGGTAATCAGCCCCAGCATTTT
>NA|TRBJ2-2|NA|TRBV7-1
CASSIDSNTGELFF
TGTGCCAGCAGCATAGACAGTAACACCGGGGAGCTGTTTTTT
>NA|TRBJ2-1|NA|TRBV11-3
CASSADRVAGSEQFF
TGTGCCAGCAGCGCGGACCGGGTCGCAGGTTCTGAGCAGTTCTTC
>TRBD1|TRBJ2-3|NA|TRBV29-1
CSVGGQGTDTQYF
TGCAGCGTTGGGGGACAGGGAACAGATACGCAGTATTTT
>NA|TRBJ1-1|NA|TRBV6-6
CATKGAGSNTEAFF
TGTGCAACCAAAGGGGCAGGCTCGAACACTGAAGCTTTCTTT
>NA|TRBJ2-7|NA|TRBV18
CASSPGQSYEQYF
TGTGCCAGCTCACCAGGTCAAAGCTACGAGCAGTACTTC
>TRBD1|TRBJ2-7|NA|TRBV18
CASSDRGLRNEQYF
TGTGCCAGCTCCGACAGGGGTCTTAGGAACGAGCAGTACTTC
>NA|TRBJ1-5|NA|TRBV28
CASRGQGFNQPQHF
TGTGCCAGCAGGGGGCAGGGCTTCAATCAGCCCCAGCATTTT
>NA|TRBJ1-2|NA|TRBV28
CASRSGVDYGYTF
TGTGCCAGCAGATCGGGGGTGGACTATGGCTACACCTTC
>NA|TRBJ2-3|NA|TRBV7-2
CASSLFYGPTDTQYF
TGTGCCAGCAGCTTATTTTACGGGCCCACAGATACGCAGTATTTT
>TRBD1|TRBJ2-5|once|TRBV6-5
CASSWTGSSLGAQYF
TGTGCCAGCAGTTGGACAGGGTCTTCCCTGGGGGCCCAGTACTTC
>NA|TRBJ2-1|NA|TRBV5-4
CASSLGGRRNEQFF
TGTGCCAGCAGCTTGGGAGGTAGGAGGAATGAGCAGTTCTTC
>TRBD2|TRBJ2-4|NA|TRBV27
CASRPGTSGAPAKNIQYF
TGTGCCAGCAGACCCGGGACTAGCGGGGCCCCCGCCAAAAACATTCAGTACTTC